This entry lists 27 T cell receptor beta chains sequenced from one sample in a study of cytotoxic CD8 clonotypes in ibrutinib-treated CLL. Produced via immunoSEQ multiplex PCR; TCRdb's table is partial and in-frame only. The table records around 250,000 clones, roughly 74% of them present only once. The material sequenced was PBMCs, taken after 24 months of ibrutinib treatment. The receptors were gathered from a human donor with chronic lymphocytic leukemia.

This clone came up once. This chain links TRBV15 with TRBJ2-7, with D perhaps TRBD1 or TRBD2 (6 bases each). V lost 0 bases and J 0 bases, leaving 15 bases between the germline ends. The germline gives CDR1 LNHNV, CDR2 YYDKDF (reference sequence). CDR3 length: 17 amino acids. The CDR3 spells CATSRDRGTYSSYEQYF. The CDR3 DNA reads as TGTGCCACCAGCAGAGATAGGGGGACTTATAGCTCCTACGAGCAGTACTTC.

CDR3 amino acids: CASSVVVSGSPEAFF. DNA of the CDR3: TGTGCCAGCAGCGTAGTGGTGTCGGGGTCCCCTGAAGCTTTCTTT. V usage is TRBV9 and J usage is TRBJ1-1, with unresolved D. The ends were cut back, 0 bases at V and 6 bases at J, with 15 bases in the middle. There are 15 residues in the CDR3. Germline CDR1 SGDLS, CDR2 YYNGEE.

This clone was seen a single time. The gene calls are TRBV25-1 and TRBJ1-5; maybe TRBD1 (5 bases). Trimming took 1 base from V and 6 from J, leaving 13 bases between them. Germline CDR1 reads MGHDK; CDR2 reads SYGVNS. CDR3 length: 15 residues. CDR3 loop: CASSESVGAGQPQHF. For the CDR3, the DNA is TGTGCCAGCAGTGAATCGGTCGGGGCGGGTCAGCCCCAGCATTTT.

This clone was counted a single time. The J gene is TRBJ2-5, the V gene TRBV15; D is undetermined. The germline gives CDR1 LNHNV, CDR2 YYDKDF (reference sequence). CDR3 size: 15 residues. V lost 3 bases, J lost 1 base, and 12 bases lay in between. The CDR3 reads CATSRRGDIQETQYF. CDR3 bases: TGTGCCACCAGCAGGAGAGGAGATATCCAAGAGACCCAGTACTTC.

The chain has TRBV4-1 and TRBJ2-7; 9 positions match TRBD2. The CDR3 has 14 residues. Germline V gives CDR1 MGHRA, CDR2 YSYEKL. J lost 1 base, V lost 2 bases, and 0 bases had no gene match. The CDR3 here is CASSQSGRSYEQYF. CDR3 nucleotides: TGCGCCAGCAGCCAAAGCGGGAGGTCCTACGAGCAGTACTTC.

V usage is TRBV27 and J usage is TRBJ2-1; the match to TRBD2 covers 7 bases. The CDR3 spans 17 residues. Germline lookup yields CDR1 MNHEY and CDR2 SMNVEV (reference sequence). Losses at the gene ends were 6 bases for V and 7 bases for J; bases not matched to a gene: 18. The CDR3 protein is CASSPPRSLADQNEQFF. The CDR3 nucleotides read TGTGCCAGCAGCCCCCCAAGATCCCTAGCGGATCAGAATGAGCAGTTCTTC.

This chain uses TRBV13 with TRBJ2-3; D gene ambiguous. Deletions cut 2 bases from V and 0 bases from J, with 12 bases between. CDR3 length: 16 residues. Germline V gives CDR1 PRHDT, CDR2 FYEKMQ (reference sequence). The CDR3 loop reads CASSLRPDSSTDTQYF. The CDR3 nucleotides read TGTGCCAGCAGCTTACGGCCGGATTCTAGCACAGATACGCAGTATTTT.

The rearrangement links TRBV4-3 to TRBJ2-1; no clear D. The CDR3 is made up of 17 amino acids. The germline CDR1 and CDR2 sequences are LGHNA and YSLEER. V was trimmed by 0 bases and J by 1 base, leaving 13 bases between them. The CDR3 sequence: CASSQDLWAGSYNEQFF. The CDR3 nucleotides are TGCGCCAGCAGCCAAGATCTTTGGGCTGGGTCCTACAATGAGCAGTTCTTC.

This clone was counted a few times. The J gene is TRBJ1-1, the V gene TRBV18, with D possibly matching TRBD1 (5 bases). Looked up from germline, CDR1 is KGHSH and CDR2 is LQKENI. The CDR3 extends over 14 amino acids. Trimming cost V 2 bases and J 4 bases, with 11 bases left between them. The CDR3 DNA sequence: TGTGCCAGCTCACCAAAGGGGTCCGGCACTGAAGCTTTCTTT. It specifies CASSPKGSGTEAFF.

The count of this clone is one. The J gene is TRBJ1-3, the V gene TRBV5-5; D ambiguous. The CDR3 totals 20 residues. Trimming cost V 0 bases and J 0 bases, with 22 bases left between them. The V gene's germline CDR1 is SGHKS and CDR2 YYEKEE (reference sequence). CDR3 DNA: TGTGCCAGCAGCTTGGAATTCGTTTCGGTCAGCAGACGCTCTGGAAACACCATATATTTT. Its translation: CASSLEFVSVSRRSGNTIYF.

The chain uses TRBV6-5 and TRBJ2-1; TRBD2 aligns across 14 bases. The CDR3 is made up of 15 amino acids. Germline assignment: CDR1 MNHEY and CDR2 SVGAGI. V trimming: 6 bases; J trimming: 8 bases; junction bases outside the gene matches: 6. The CDR3, as DNA: TGTGCCAGCAGCGACGGGACTAGCGGGAGAGATGAGCAGTTCTTC. The encoded protein is CASSDGTSGRDEQFF.

V usage is TRBV5-6 and J usage is TRBJ2-7; 8 nucleotides line up with TRBD1. The V and J ends lost 4 bases and 3 bases, in that order; junction bases with no gene match: 6. This CDR3 has 14 amino acids. Germline-derived CDR1 and CDR2 are SGHDT and YYEEEE. The CDR3 DNA sequence: TGTGCCAGCAGCGAAGACAGGGGAAACTACGAGCAGTACTTC. Its translation: CASSEDRGNYEQYF.

The chain links TRBV7-2 to TRBJ2-3, with D uncertain. V gave up 0 bases and J gave up 4 bases, with 8 bases separating them. CDR1 SGHTA and CDR2 FQGNSA come from the germline V gene. The CDR3 runs to 14 residues. The CDR3 sequence is CASSLAQMPDTQYF. DNA of the CDR3: TGTGCCAGCAGCTTAGCACAAATGCCAGATACGCAGTATTTT. The full variable domain, rest sourced from reference TRBV7-2 and TRBJ2-3, is GAGVSQSPSNKVTEKGKDVELRCDPISGHTALYWYRQSLGQGLEFLIYFQGNSAPDKSGLPSDRFSAERTGGSVSTLTIQRTQQEDSAVYLCASSLAQMPDTQYFGPGTRLTVL.

This chain links TRBV6-5 with TRBJ1-2; 8 bases map to TRBD1. Germline V gene sequence: CDR1 MNHEY, CDR2 SVGAGI. This CDR3 is built from 12 residues. Trimming removed 6 bases from V and 8 bases from J; junction bases left unmatched: 5. The CDR3 DNA sequence: TGTGCCAGCAGCCAGGGGGCGTCCGGCTACACCTTC. It translates to CASSQGASGYTF.

This clone was counted only a few times. This chain links TRBV7-2 with TRBJ1-1; tentative D call: TRBD1 (5 bases). The CDR3 covers 15 residues. Germline V gene lookup returns CDR1 SGHTA and CDR2 FQGNSA. V lost 5 bases, J lost 0 bases, and 13 bases lay in between. The CDR3 bases are TGTGCCAGCAGCGCAGGCGCAGGGTTGAACACTGAAGCTTTCTTT. It is translated as CASSAGAGLNTEAFF.

The rearrangement links TRBV18 to TRBJ2-2, with D perhaps being TRBD1 or TRBD2 (5 bases each). The germline V gene encodes CDR1 KGHSH and CDR2 LQKENI. The CDR3 runs to 13 residues. V lost 5 bases and J 3 bases, leaving 7 bases between the germline ends. CDR3 in amino acids: CASSGTDTGELFF. CDR3 sequence (DNA): TGTGCCAGCTCAGGGACGGACACCGGGGAGCTGTTTTTT.

The chain recombines TRBV2 with TRBJ2-5; possibly TRBD1 for D (6 bases). Germline V CDR1 and CDR2: SNHLY, FYNNEI. V lost 8 bases and J lost 5, with 12 bases in between. CDR3 size: 12 residues. The CDR3 protein is CASEGTGETQYF. CDR3 DNA sequence: TGTGCCAGCGAGGGCACAGGGGAGACCCAGTACTTC. The variable domain in full, with the rest retrieved from reference TRBV2 and TRBJ2-5, is EPEVTQTPSHQVTQMGQEVILRCVPISNHLYFYWYRQILGQKVEFLVSFYNNEISEKSEIFDDQFSVERPDGSNFTLKIRSTKLEDSAMYFCASEGTGETQYFGPGTRLLVL.

This clone was picked up a small number of times. The chain recombines TRBV14 with TRBJ2-5; D not certain. Between the trimmed V and J ends, which lost 2 bases and 5 bases, there was a span of 6 bases. Germline V lookup: CDR1 SGHDN, CDR2 FVKESK. This CDR3 region has 12 residues. This CDR3 reads CASSQSGETQYF. CDR3 bases: TGTGCCAGCAGCCAATCCGGGGAGACCCAGTACTTC.

This rearrangement joins TRBV19 to TRBJ2-5; 12 nucleotides align to TRBD2. This CDR3 comprises 16 residues. V lost 9 bases, J lost 7 bases, and 15 bases stayed unmatched. CDR1 and CDR2 from the germline V gene are LNHDA and SQIVND (reference sequence). The CDR3: CASSGTSGWEPVTQYF. CDR3 coding DNA: TGTGCCAGCTCCGGGACTAGCGGGTGGGAGCCTGTGACCCAGTACTTC.

The CDR3 sequence is CATSREQGVHEQYF. The CDR3 nucleotides are TGTGCCACCAGCAGAGAGCAGGGTGTCCACGAGCAGTACTTC. The V call is TRBV15, the J call TRBJ2-7; D perhaps matches TRBD1 (5 bases). Trimming shortened V by 0 bases and J by 5 bases, and 11 bases separated the two germline ends. CDR3 length equals 14 residues. Per germline, CDR1 LNHNV and CDR2 YYDKDF (reference sequence).

The chain couples TRBV25-1 to TRBJ2-1, with 11 nucleotides matching TRBD2. Germline V gene sequence: CDR1 MGHDK, CDR2 SYGVNS. The CDR3 spans 15 residues. The V and J ends lost 5 bases and 7 bases, in that order; junction bases with no gene match: 7. This CDR3 is CASSPLAGVSNEQFF. The CDR3 DNA sequence: TGTGCCAGCAGTCCACTAGCGGGAGTTAGTAATGAGCAGTTCTTC.

The V and J genes are TRBV7-2 and TRBJ1-4; tentative D call: TRBD1 (5 bases). CDR3 length: 15 amino acids. V lost 5 bases to trimming and J lost 5 bases, with 15 bases between them. The germline CDR1 and CDR2 sequences are SGHTA and FQGNSA. In nucleotides, the CDR3 is TGTGCCAGCAGCGGCGAGGAGGGACCGAATGAAAAACTGTTTTTT. This gives the protein CASSGEEGPNEKLFF.

The rearrangement links TRBV28 to TRBJ1-2; D unclear. The CDR3 runs 16 residues. Per germline, CDR1 MDHEN and CDR2 SYDVKM. The V end lost 7 bases, the J end lost 7 bases, and 25 bases lay between the germline ends. CDR3 protein: CASKSLDVEDSFGYTF. The CDR3 DNA sequence: TGTGCCAGCAAATCTTTGGATGTCGAAGACTCATTTGGCTACACCTTC.

This clone was seen only once. A read error may account for a junction end that differs from germline. This chain links TRBV7-7 with TRBJ2-2; D unclear. Per the germline V gene, CDR1 is SSHAT and CDR2 is FNYEAQ (reference sequence). This CDR3 is 15 amino acids long. The CDR3 DNA reads TGTGCTAGCAGCCCCCGGAGTTCGAACACCGGGGAGCTGTTTTTT. Amino acids: CASSPRSSNTGELFF.

This chain uses TRBV13 with TRBJ1-1; TRBD1 agrees at 7 bases. CDR3 size: 15 residues. The J segment lost 4 bases and the V segment lost 5 bases, leaving 10 bases of the junction unmatched. Germline CDR1 PRHDT, CDR2 FYEKMQ (reference sequence). The CDR3 bases are TGTGCCAGCAGCCGAACTACAGGGGCGGCCACTGAAGCTTTCTTT. Translation gives CASSRTTGAATEAFF.

This clone was found a few times. The chain is built from TRBV18 and TRBJ2-3, with D unresolved. Trimming removed 1 base at V and 6 bases at J, with 5 bases between. Germline V lookup: CDR1 KGHSH, CDR2 LQKENI. The CDR3 loop spans 12 amino acids. In DNA, the CDR3 is TGTGCCAGCTCACCACAGAGGGATACGCAGTATTTT. Translated, it gives CASSPQRDTQYF.

Turning to this clone: Distinct nucleotide sequences in the sample also encode this CDR3. The V call is TRBV5-1, the J call TRBJ1-4; D remains ambiguous. The CDR3 has 13 amino acids. Germline CDR1 and CDR2: SGHRS and YFSETQ. The V end was cut by 5 bases, the J end by 0 bases, with 5 bases between. For the CDR3, the DNA is TGCGCCAGCAGAGGTACAACTAATGAAAAACTGTTTTTT. It yields the protein CASRGTTNEKLFF.